The 3 T cell receptor beta chains presented below share a single source sample, sequenced in a study of regulatory T cells in long-lasting Graves disease. Both iRepertoire HTBI primers and Arm-PCR of CDR3 regions were used to build the TCR beta libraries. MiXCR, applied by TCRdb to the multiplex PCR reads, yields one record per CDR3 protein. The table lists 250,000 to 300,000 distinct CDR3 sequences, under 20% of them singletons. Documented time point: newly diagnosed GD, antithyroid drugs for less than 3 months. From PBMCs, RNA was extracted and then used to make the TCR library. Another study also made use of these data, one on T cells in Graves' hyperthyroidism and ophthalmopathy.

The source material was peripheral blood mononuclear cells (PBMCs), sampled at new diagnosis, from a patient treated with antithyroid drugs. The origin of the receptors is a woman in her twenties or thirties with Graves disease.

This clonotype was detected ten times or more. The V call is TRBV5-1, the J call TRBJ2-5; TRBD2 matches at 7 bases. In germline, CDR1 is SGHRS, CDR2 YFSETQ. V lost 4 bases, J lost 5 bases, and 8 bases stayed unmatched. The CDR3 is 14 amino acids. The CDR3 here is CASSLNIGGETQYF. In DNA form, the CDR3 reads TGCGCCAGCAGCCTGAACATCGGGGGGGAGACCCAGTACTTC.

To note about this clonotype: A much larger clone is a single base away; this may be a read error. This chain uses TRBV6-2 or TRBV6-3 with TRBJ2-5; a possible D gene is TRBD2 (7 bases). Germline V gene sequence: CDR1 MNHEY, CDR2 SVGEGT. The CDR3 is made up of 16 amino acids. The CDR3 sequence is CAISESGGGSGETQCF. DNA for the CDR3: TGTGCCATCAGTGAGTCCGGCGGGGGCTCGGGAGAGACCCAGTGCTTC.

This clonotype was seen a few times. The rearrangement links TRBV20-1 to TRBJ2-1; D tentatively fits TRBD1 or TRBD2 (5 bases each). The CDR3 has 16 residues. Germline lookup yields CDR1 DFQATT and CDR2 SNEGSKA (reference sequence). V was pared by 4 bases and J by 2 bases, with 18 bases between. In nucleotides, the CDR3 is TGCAGTGCTATCCCGTGGGACGGGGTAGCCTACAATGAGCAGTTCTTC. It is translated as CSAIPWDGVAYNEQFF.